What follows are 11 T cell receptor beta chains derived from one specimen sequenced in a study of OX40 agonist ivuxolimab in advanced cancers. The method was immunoSEQ multiplex PCR; TCRdb's version includes in-frame clones alone and lacks a portion of them. This table holds around 50,000 clones, 88% found once. The material sequenced was CD4+ or CD8+ T cells sorted from blood, taken in a trial of the OX40 agonist ivuxolimab. Receptor source: an adult with an advanced solid tumor such as melanoma, head and neck, liver or kidney cancer.

This sequence joins TRBV5-1 and TRBJ2-1; D is perhaps TRBD1 or TRBD2 (5 bases each). CDR1 and CDR2 (germline): SGHRS, YFSETQ. The V and J ends lost 6 bases and 6 bases respectively, with 19 bases between them. CDR3 size: 15 residues. This CDR3 is CASTSRGGEGNEQFF. The CDR3 DNA sequence: TGCGCCAGCACCTCCCGTGGGGGAGAGGGCAATGAGCAGTTCTTC.

The chain recombines TRBV5-6 with TRBJ2-3; D is possibly TRBD2 (5 bases). Trimming took off 3 bases at V and 5 bases at J, with 10 bases between the two ends. The CDR3 totals 13 residues. Germline V gene lookup returns CDR1 SGHDT and CDR2 YYEEEE. CDR3 residues: CASSSQRRDTQYF. The CDR3 nucleotides are TGTGCCAGCAGCTCCCAGCGGAGAGATACGCAGTATTTT.

The rearrangement links TRBV2 to TRBJ2-5; 9 bases map to TRBD1. The CDR3 is 17 amino acids. The trim removed 7 bases at V and 4 bases at J, leaving 16 bases unmatched. The V gene's germline CDR1 is SNHLY and CDR2 FYNNEI. The DNA for the CDR3 is TGTGCCAGCATTCCCGATCCGGACAGGGGTTTTATAGAGACCCAGTACTTC. Its translation is CASIPDPDRGFIETQYF.

This clone was detected only a few times. The chain employs TRBV7-2 and TRBJ1-2; D might be TRBD1 (5 bases). CDR3 length: 15 residues. V lost 2 bases and J 5 bases, leaving 15 bases between the germline ends. Germline V gives CDR1 SGHTA, CDR2 FQGNSA. The CDR3 DNA sequence: TGTGCCAGCAGCTTACCCGGGGCGAGGGCGTATGGCTACACCTTC. This sequence encodes CASSLPGARAYGYTF.

The chain recombines TRBV7-3 with TRBJ2-7; no clear D gene. The CDR3 loop spans 13 amino acids. V dropped 3 bases and J dropped 6 bases, with 12 bases sitting between them. Germline CDR1 reads SGHTA; CDR2 reads FQGTGA. The CDR3 loop is CASSFGEWGEQYF. The CDR3 DNA follows: TGTGCCAGCAGCTTTGGGGAATGGGGCGAGCAGTACTTC.

The rearrangement links TRBV7-9 to TRBJ2-3; possibly TRBD1 or TRBD2 for D (5 bases each). V lost 1 base and J lost 5, with 16 bases in between. The CDR3 sequence is 16 residues long. The germline V gene has CDR1 SEHNR and CDR2 FQNEAQ (reference sequence). This CDR3 reads CASSLGDGMSGDTQYF. The DNA for the CDR3 is TGTGCCAGCAGCTTAGGGGACGGGATGAGTGGAGATACGCAGTATTTT.

Comment on this clone: The sample holds other DNA sequences that translate to the same CDR3. This chain joins TRBV30 and TRBJ2-5; no definite D call. CDR3 length: 11 residues. Germline CDR1 is GTSNPN and CDR2 is SVGIG (reference sequence). The V and J ends lost 0 bases and 1 base respectively, with 0 bases between them. The CDR3 sequence is CAWSVQETQYF. The DNA of the CDR3 is TGTGCCTGGAGTGTCCAAGAGACCCAGTACTTC. Looking up the rest from reference TRBV30 and TRBJ2-5 gives the full variable domain: SQTIHQWPATLVQPVGSPLSLECTVEGTSNPNLYWYRQAAGRGLQLLFYSVGIGQISSEVPQNLSASRPQDRQFILSSKKLLLSDSGFYLCAWSVQETQYFGPGTRLLVL.

The rearrangement uses TRBV19 and TRBJ1-5; the D gene is possibly TRBD1 (6 bases). This CDR3 has 11 residues. V was clipped by 11 bases and J by 7 bases, with 12 bases between them. The germline V gene encodes CDR1 LNHDA and CDR2 SQIVND (reference sequence). The CDR3 DNA is TGTGCCGTGGGGGCCCGACAGCCCCAGCATTTT. Translation gives CAVGARQPQHF. Full variable domain (outside the CDR3, taken from reference TRBV19 and TRBJ1-5): DGGITQSPKYLFRKEGQNVTLSCEQNLNHDAMYWYRQDPGQGLRLIYYSQIVNDFQKGDIAEGYSVSREKKESFPLTVTSAQKNPTAFYLCAVGARQPQHFGDGTRLSIL.

This clone turned up a few times. At the DNA level, this CDR3 is encoded by other sequences in the same sample as well. In nucleotides, the CDR3 is TGTGCCAGTAGAACGGGGAGCTCTGGGGCCAACGTCCTGACTTTC. Protein product: CASRTGSSGANVLTF. V is TRBV19 and J is TRBJ2-6, with a weak D call TRBD2 (5 bases). CDR3 length: 15 residues. Per the germline V gene, CDR1 is LNHDA and CDR2 is SQIVND (reference sequence). The V end lost 6 bases, the J end lost 0 bases, and 9 bases lay between the germline ends.

The chain uses TRBV7-6 and TRBJ2-7, with 8 bases lining up with TRBD2. With V trimmed by 5 bases and J by 3 bases, 6 bases remained unmatched. The CDR3 length is 14 residues. Germline loops: CDR1 SGHVS, CDR2 FNYEAQ. The CDR3 coding sequence is TGTGCCAGCAGCCAGGGACTAGGGCACTACGAGCAGTACTTC. This encodes CASSQGLGHYEQYF.

The rearrangement links TRBV19 to TRBJ2-5; 13 bases map to TRBD2. The germline CDR1 and CDR2 sequences are LNHDA and SQIVND (reference sequence). Trimming took 6 bases from V and 5 from J; bases not matched to a gene: 6. The CDR3 consists of 15 residues. The CDR3 bases are TGTGCCAGTAGGCTACTAGCGGGAGGGCCGGAGACCCAGTACTTC. This codes for CASRLLAGGPETQYF.